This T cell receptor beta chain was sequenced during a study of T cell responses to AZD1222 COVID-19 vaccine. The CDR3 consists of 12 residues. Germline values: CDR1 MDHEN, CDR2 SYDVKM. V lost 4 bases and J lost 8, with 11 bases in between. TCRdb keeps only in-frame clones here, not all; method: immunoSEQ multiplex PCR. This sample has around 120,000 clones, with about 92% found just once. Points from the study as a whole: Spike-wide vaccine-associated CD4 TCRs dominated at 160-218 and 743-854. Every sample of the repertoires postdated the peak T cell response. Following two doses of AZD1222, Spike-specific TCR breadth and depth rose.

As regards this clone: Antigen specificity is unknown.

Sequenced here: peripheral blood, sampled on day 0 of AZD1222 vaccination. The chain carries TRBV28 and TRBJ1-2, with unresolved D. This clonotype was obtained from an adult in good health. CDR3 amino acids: CASSYTGSGYTF. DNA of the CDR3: TGTGCCAGCAGTTATACGGGGAGCGGCTACACCTTC.